A single sample gave rise to the 15 T cell receptor beta chains below, sequenced in a study of shared clonotypes between healthy human individuals. Method: immunoSEQ multiplex PCR; TCRdb's copy keeps in-frame clones and lacks some. Here the sample spans some 1 million clones, around 74% being singletons. The sample was memory CD4+ T cells sorted from blood. The subset: CD45RA-negative fraction. All receptors derive from a man between 18 and 29 years old in good health.

The V and J genes are TRBV11-3 and TRBJ2-7; D is perhaps TRBD2 (5 bases). CDR3 length: 15 residues. V was cut by 3 bases and J by 0 bases, with 12 bases left in between. Germline V gene data show CDR1 as SGHNT and CDR2 as YENEEA. This chain's CDR3 is CASSFPQTNSYEQYF. The CDR3 coding sequence is TGTGCCAGCAGCTTTCCACAGACTAACTCCTACGAGCAGTACTTC.

This rearrangement joins TRBV18 to TRBJ2-7; D gene unclear. V lost 4 bases and J 1 base, leaving 17 bases between the germline ends. This CDR3 contains 16 residues. Per the germline V gene, CDR1 is KGHSH and CDR2 is LQKENI. CDR3 sequence: CASSHTTGDLSYEQYF. CDR3 DNA: TGTGCCAGCTCACATACGACCGGTGATTTGTCCTACGAGCAGTACTTC. The variable domain in full, completed from reference TRBV18 and TRBJ2-7, reads NAGVMQNPRHLVRRRGQEARLRCSPMKGHSHVYWYRQLPEEGLKFMVYLQKENIIDESGMPKERFSAEFPKEGPSILRIQQVVRGDSAAYFCASSHTTGDLSYEQYFGPGTRLTVT.

V is TRBV7-2 and J is TRBJ2-3; a possible D gene is TRBD1 (8 bases). This CDR3 comprises 17 residues. V lost 5 bases and J 2 bases, leaving 20 bases between the germline ends. The germline gives CDR1 SGHTA, CDR2 FQGNSA. For the CDR3, the DNA is TGTGCCAGCAGCCCACAGGGGGGGGGTAGGATCACAGATACGCAGTATTTT. Encoded protein: CASSPQGGGRITDTQYF.

The chain combines TRBV5-1 with TRBJ2-5; 9 bases map to TRBD1. Judging by the DNA end, TRBJ2-7 fits better; the J call may be wrong. Germline values: CDR1 SGHRS, CDR2 YFSETQ. The CDR3 contains 15 residues. As DNA, the CDR3 is TGCGCCAGCAGCTTAGGCGGGACAGGGTCCCACGAGCAGTACTTC. Amino acids: CASSLGGTGSHEQYF.

The chain joins TRBV29-1 to TRBJ1-2, with TRBD1 as a possible D gene (6 bases). The CDR3 totals 14 residues. Germline CDR1 reads SQVTM; CDR2 reads ANQGSEA. Trimming stripped 2 bases from V and 0 bases from J, with 10 bases between. As DNA, the CDR3 is TGCAGCGTTGAATTCGGACAGACTAACTATGGCTACACCTTC. It is translated as CSVEFGQTNYGYTF.

This sequence joins TRBV20-1 and TRBJ1-2; D is unresolved. The ends were cut back, 3 bases at V and 7 bases at J, with 6 bases in the middle. Per the germline V gene, CDR1 is DFQATT and CDR2 is SNEGSKA (reference sequence). CDR3 length equals 10 residues. The CDR3 region is CSASVVGYTF. The CDR3 coding sequence is TGCAGTGCTAGCGTGGTTGGCTACACCTTC.

The chain has TRBV4-3 and TRBJ1-6; D is unresolved. Trimming removed 2 bases at V and 0 bases at J, with 14 bases between. CDR3 length: 18 residues. Per germline, CDR1 LGHNA and CDR2 YSLEER. Written as DNA, the CDR3 is TGCGCCAGCAGCCAATTCCTTGATTCAAACTCCTATAATTCACCCCTCCACTTT. It encodes CASSQFLDSNSYNSPLHF.

The chain employs TRBV7-2 and TRBJ2-7; TRBD1 aligns across 7 bases. The trim removed 6 bases at V and 5 bases at J, leaving 13 bases unmatched. Per the germline V gene, CDR1 is SGHTA and CDR2 is FQGNSA. CDR3 size: 15 residues. This CDR3 reads CASSFNLWDSHEQYF. The CDR3 DNA reads TGTGCCAGCAGTTTCAACCTTTGGGACAGCCACGAGCAGTACTTC.

The chain uses TRBV29-1 and TRBJ1-2; D remains ambiguous. Trimming left V 4 bases short and J 12 bases short, with 15 bases between. Germline lookup yields CDR1 SQVTM and CDR2 ANQGSEA. The CDR3 is 11 residues long. CDR3 nucleotide sequence: TGCAGCGTTGCTGCGACCACGGAACACACCTTC. Translating gives CSVAATTEHTF.

The chain joins TRBV27 to TRBJ1-1; tentatively, D is TRBD1 (6 bases). The CDR3 consists of 15 residues. V was trimmed by 2 bases and J by 1 base, leaving 11 bases between them. Germline assignment: CDR1 MNHEY and CDR2 SMNVEV (reference sequence). CDR3 nucleotide sequence: TGTGCCAGCAGTTTAGGGGGGGGCTGGAACACTGAAGCTTTCTTT. Amino acids: CASSLGGGWNTEAFF.

About this clone: Mismatch with germline at one junction end may stem from a read error. V usage is TRBV7-2 and J usage is TRBJ2-2, with TRBD1 identical over 7 bases. CDR1 and CDR2 (germline): SGHTA, FQGNSA. CDR3 length equals 16 residues. CDR3 DNA: TGTGCCAGCAACCCCCCCCGGGACAGCGAACACCGGGGAGCTGTTTTT. The encoded protein is CASNPPRDSEHRGAVF.

Only a few counts were recorded for this clone. The DNA of the CDR3 is TGTGCCAGCAGTACCTCTAACAGGGGCTATGGCTACACCTTC. Its translation is CASSTSNRGYGYTF. The V and J genes are TRBV7-9 and TRBJ1-2; 7 nucleotides align to TRBD1. In germline, CDR1 is SEHNR, CDR2 FQNEAQ (reference sequence). The CDR3 covers 14 residues. Trimming took 6 bases from V and 4 from J; bases not matched to a gene: 8.

The CDR3 DNA follows: TGTGCCAGCAGCTCTACGACAGGGGAAAGGAGAGGGAACACTGAAGCTTTCTTT. Encoded protein: CASSSTTGERRGNTEAFF. This sequence joins TRBV7-9 and TRBJ1-1, with 8 bases fitting TRBD1. The J segment lost 1 base and the V segment lost 4 bases, leaving 14 bases of the junction unmatched. Germline lookup yields CDR1 SEHNR and CDR2 FQNEAQ (reference sequence). The CDR3 covers 18 residues. The whole variable domain, remainder taken from reference TRBV7-9 and TRBJ1-1, is DTGVSQNPRHKITKRGQNVTFRCDPISEHNRLYWYRQTLGQGPEFLTYFQNEAQLEKSRLLSDRFSAERPKGSFSTLEIQRTEQGDSAMYLCASSSTTGERRGNTEAFFGQGTRLTVV.

J is TRBJ2-3 and V is TRBV9; 7 positions agree with TRBD1. Germline loops: CDR1 SGDLS, CDR2 YYNGEE. The ends lost 4 bases at V and 2 bases at J; junction bases unmatched: 7. The CDR3 is made up of 15 amino acids. The CDR3 nucleotides are TGTGCCAGCAGCCCAGTGGGGACAGACACAGATACGCAGTATTTT. Protein sequence: CASSPVGTDTDTQYF.

This rearrangement joins TRBV6-5 to TRBJ2-7; TRBD1 or TRBD2 may be the D gene (5 bases each). Trimming shortened V by 7 bases and J by 2 bases, and 12 bases separated the two germline ends. The CDR3 is 13 residues long. Germline CDR1 is MNHEY and CDR2 is SVGAGI. In DNA form, the CDR3 reads TGTGCCAGCATCGGGGACGGAGCCTACGAGCAGTACTTC. Its translation: CASIGDGAYEQYF.